This note documents a single TCR beta chain sequence. Its antigen is undetermined. These data originate in a study of OX40 agonist ivuxolimab in advanced cancers. Study-level information: The diagnoses of dose-escalation patients were hepatocellular carcinoma, melanoma, renal cell or head and neck cancer. Past anti-PD-1, anti-PD-L1 or anti-CTLA-4 therapy was accepted, and 30% to 45% had received some.

The study's findings and limits: On average, a greater number of expanded clones characterised CD8+ T cells relative to CD4+. In the expanded peripheral T cells, antigen specificity was never determined.

Profiled with immunoSEQ multiplex PCR; TCRdb holds only in-frame clones, not every one. In the table there are around 65,000 clones, 90% to 95% of which are singletons. The sequence derives from an adult with an advanced solid tumor such as melanoma, head and neck, liver or kidney cancer. This specimen consisted of CD4+ or CD8+ T cells sorted from blood, obtained in a trial of the OX40 agonist ivuxolimab.

The CDR3 is CSVLPGQANTEAFF. The CDR3 DNA is TGCAGCGTTCTACCCGGACAGGCGAACACTGAAGCTTTCTTT. The genes are TRBV29-1 and TRBJ1-1; TRBD1 matches at 7 bases. This CDR3 comprises 14 residues. The J segment lost 1 base and the V segment lost 5 bases, leaving 7 bases of the junction unmatched. Germline V gene lookup returns CDR1 SQVTM and CDR2 ANQGSEA.